This T cell receptor (beta chain) was recorded in a study of cytomegalovirus exposure and HLA in healthy donors. Method: immunoSEQ multiplex PCR; TCRdb's copy keeps in-frame clones and lacks some. Among some 150,000 clones listed, 86% were seen once. Sequenced: PBMCs. The sequence was collected from a man aged 18 to 29 in good health and CMV-seropositive.

As DNA, the CDR3 is TGCGCCAGCAGCTTGGGGCTAGCGGGGACCAAAGAGACCCAGTACTTC. This encodes CASSLGLAGTKETQYF. The J gene is TRBJ2-5, the V gene TRBV5-1; TRBD2 matches at 9 bases. The J segment lost 3 bases and the V segment lost 0 bases, leaving 6 bases of the junction unmatched. The CDR3 has 16 amino acids. Germline V CDR1 and CDR2: SGHRS, YFSETQ.